This T cell receptor beta chain emerged from a study of T cells expressing NK-cell markers. On the study more broadly: The TCR beta repertoires originated in sorted CD3+CD56+NKG2C+, CD3+CD56+NKG2C- and CD3+CD56-NKG2C+ T cells.

Comments on this clonotype: The antigen is undetermined.

Germline V gene lookup returns CDR1 SGHAT and CDR2 FQNNGV. The CDR3 extends over 16 amino acids. General study findings and limits: In several donors, these clonotypes also led the CD3+CD56-NKG2C+ fraction.

TCRdb processed the 5' RACE reads again and assigns one entry to each CDR3 protein, with no DNA. The repertoire table contains about 380,000 distinct CDR3 sequences. The chain combines TRBV11-2 with TRBJ2-1; TCRdb's D gene call, TRBD1, goes unchecked for lack of DNA. The clonotype was recovered from a man aged 18-70 years in good health. The sequenced sample consisted of blood T cells: a sorted CD56 or NKG2C T cell subset, CD4+ or CD8+ T cells, or bulk PBMC T cells (not recorded which). The CDR3 sequence is CASSLHTGQEYNEQFF.